This T cell receptor (beta chain) was observed in a study of T cell responses to AZD1222 COVID-19 vaccine. About the study: Pooled in the analysis were second doses at about 4 or about 12 weeks.

Assay: immunoSEQ multiplex PCR; the TCRdb copy retains only in-frame clones and omits some. The table records more than 90,000 clones, roughly 87% of them present only once. Note on this clone: Its antigen is not known.

V was cut by 4 bases and J by 5 bases, with 14 bases left in between. Germline CDR1 reads MNHEY; CDR2 reads SMNVEV (reference sequence). The CDR3 length is 14 residues. General observations from the study: The span of vaccine-associated CD4 TCRs extended across spike, with dominance at 160-218 and 743-854. It was only after the peak T cell response that any repertoires were sampled. Regions left unmutated in variants are reportedly the target of nearly half of spike-specific TCRs.

The sequencing here drew on peripheral blood, taken on day 0 of AZD1222 vaccination. The TCR originated in an adult in good health. This chain links TRBV27 with TRBJ1-1; possible D gene TRBD1, 6 bases. The CDR3 DNA reads as TGTGCCAGCAGTTCCCCCAACAGGGTAACTGAAGCTTTCTTT. It specifies CASSSPNRVTEAFF.